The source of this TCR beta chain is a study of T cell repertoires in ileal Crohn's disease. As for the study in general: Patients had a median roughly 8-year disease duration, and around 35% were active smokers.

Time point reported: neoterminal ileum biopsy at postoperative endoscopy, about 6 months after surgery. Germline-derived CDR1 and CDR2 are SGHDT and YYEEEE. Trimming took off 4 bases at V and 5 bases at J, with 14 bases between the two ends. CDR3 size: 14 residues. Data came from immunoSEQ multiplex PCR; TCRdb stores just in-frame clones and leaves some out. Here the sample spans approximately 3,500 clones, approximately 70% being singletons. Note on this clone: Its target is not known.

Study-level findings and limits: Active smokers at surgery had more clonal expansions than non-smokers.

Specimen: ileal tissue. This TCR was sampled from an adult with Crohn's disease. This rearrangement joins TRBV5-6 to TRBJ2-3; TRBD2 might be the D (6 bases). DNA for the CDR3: TGTGCCAGCAGCGGCATGACCGGGGGAGATACGCAGTATTTT. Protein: CASSGMTGGDTQYF.